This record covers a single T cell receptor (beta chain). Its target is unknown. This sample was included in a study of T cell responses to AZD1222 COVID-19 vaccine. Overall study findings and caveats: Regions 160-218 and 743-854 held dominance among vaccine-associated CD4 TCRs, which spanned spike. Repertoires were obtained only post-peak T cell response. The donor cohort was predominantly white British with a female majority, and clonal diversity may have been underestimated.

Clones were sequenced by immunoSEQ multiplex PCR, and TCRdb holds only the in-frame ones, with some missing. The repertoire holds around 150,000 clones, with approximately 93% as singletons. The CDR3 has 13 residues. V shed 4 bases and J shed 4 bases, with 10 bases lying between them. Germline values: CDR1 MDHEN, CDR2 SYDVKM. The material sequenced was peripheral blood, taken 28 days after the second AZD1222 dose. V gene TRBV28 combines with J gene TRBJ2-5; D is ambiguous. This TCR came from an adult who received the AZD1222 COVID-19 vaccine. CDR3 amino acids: CASSSQLRETQYF. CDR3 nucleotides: TGTGCCAGCAGTTCACAGTTAAGAGAGACCCAGTACTTC.